These 21 T cell receptor beta chains were sequenced from one sample in a study of T-cell reconstitution after alpha-beta-depleted transplantation in children. Unique molecular identifiers tagged the TCRbeta library. TCRdb analysed the PCR reads with MiXCR anew, one entry per CDR3 protein. The repertoire includes about a million distinct CDR3 sequences, 25% to 35% of them detected once, and approximately 30% sits in the top ten. The sequencing here drew on PBMCs, mostly from graft donor cells, taken 360 days after TCRalphabeta/CD19-depleted stem cell transplant. These receptors came from a boy under two years old who had a stem cell transplant for SCID, so the T cells may come from the graft donor.

This rearrangement joins TRBV15 to TRBJ2-1; D could derive from TRBD1 or TRBD2 (5 bases each). Between the trimmed V and J ends, which lost 0 bases and 2 bases, there was a span of 17 bases. The CDR3 runs 18 residues. CDR1 is LNHNV, CDR2 YYDKDF, per germline (reference sequence). In DNA, the CDR3 is TGTGCCACCAGCAGAGATTGGACCGGGGCACTAACCTACAATGAGCAGTTCTTC. Translating gives CATSRDWTGALTYNEQFF.

The CDR3 loop is CASTPENGQAFYEQYF. The DNA for the CDR3 is TGTGCCAGCACCCCGGAGAATGGACAGGCTTTCTACGAGCAGTACTTC. The V gene is TRBV21-1, the J gene TRBJ2-7; the table's D call, TRBD1, was not checked against the DNA. TRBV21-1 corresponds to a pseudogene. The CDR3 is 16 amino acids.

On this clonotype itself: At one end the junction does not follow the germline gene, possibly because of a read error. The chain employs TRBV12-3 or TRBV12-4 and TRBJ2-7; maybe TRBD2 (6 bases). The CDR3 sequence is 12 residues long. CDR3 sequence: CASSPGLNPGDF. The CDR3 DNA reads as TGTGCCAGCAGCCCAGGGTTGAACCCGGGGGACTTC.

This clonotype was counted between two and nine times. The rearrangement uses TRBV15 and TRBJ2-7; D gene uncertain. CDR3 length: 12 amino acids. V lost 4 bases, J lost 7 bases, and 11 bases lay in between. CDR1 is LNHNV, CDR2 YYDKDF, per germline (reference sequence). CDR3 DNA: TGTGCCACCAGCACCTCTTCCGGGGAGCAGTACTTC. This encodes CATSTSSGEQYF. The entire variable domain, with the rest obtained from reference TRBV15 and TRBJ2-7, is as follows: DAMVIQNPRYQVTQFGKPVTLSCSQTLNHNVMYWYQQKSSQAPKLLFHYYDKDFNNEADTPDNFQSRRPNTSFCFLDIRSPGLGDTAMYLCATSTSSGEQYFGPGTRLTVT.

The CDR3 DNA is TGTGCCAGCAGTGAACTGAGTTTCGCCTACGAGCAGTACTTC. Translated: CASSELSFAYEQYF. V is TRBV25-1 and J is TRBJ2-7; D not certain. This CDR3 is built from 14 residues. The V end lost 2 bases, the J end lost 2 bases, and 10 bases lay between the germline ends. Germline V CDR1 and CDR2: MGHDK, SYGVNS.

The chain carries TRBV5-1 and TRBJ1-2; 7 bases are shared with TRBD1. Trimming at V came to 4 bases and at J to 5 bases, leaving 17 bases not matched to a gene. The CDR3 consists of 17 residues. From germline, CDR1 is SGHRS and CDR2 YFSETQ. The DNA for the CDR3 is TGCGCCAGCAGCCACTCGGGGTTCTGGGACAGAAGATATGGCTACACCTTC. It encodes CASSHSGFWDRRYGYTF. Using reference TRBV5-1 and TRBJ1-2 for the parts outside the CDR3, the full variable domain is KAGVTQTPRYLIKTRGQQVTLSCSPISGHRSVSWYQQTPGQGLQFLFEYFSETQRNKGNFPGRFSGRQFSNSRSEMNVSTLELGDSALYLCASSHSGFWDRRYGYTFGSGTRLTVV.

The J gene is TRBJ2-2, the V gene TRBV6-5; D not certain. CDR1 and CDR2 from the germline V gene are MNHEY and SVGAGI. This CDR3 contains 15 residues. Trimming shortened V by 1 base and J by 5 bases, and 11 bases separated the two germline ends. The CDR3 region is CASSYWAGDTGELFF. DNA of the CDR3: TGTGCCAGCAGTTACTGGGCAGGAGATACCGGGGAGCTGTTTTTT.

This clonotype has ten or more counts. The V call is TRBV7-6, the J call TRBJ1-1; D is ambiguous. Trimming stripped 1 base from V and 4 bases from J, with 16 bases between. The CDR3 has 16 amino acids. Germline CDR1 reads SGHVS; CDR2 reads FNYEAQ. The CDR3 protein is CASSLGGGPSGTEAFF. The CDR3 nucleotides read TGTGCCAGCAGCTTAGGCGGAGGCCCCTCTGGCACTGAAGCTTTCTTT. Full variable domain (missing parts from reference TRBV7-6 and TRBJ1-1): GAGVSQSPRYKVTKRGQDVALRCDPISGHVSLYWYRQALGQGPEFLTYFNYEAQQDKSGLPNDRFSAERPEGSISTLTIQRTEQRDSAMYRCASSLGGGPSGTEAFFGQGTRLTVV.

The chain employs TRBV15 and TRBJ1-2, with TRBD1 matching over 7 bases. The length of the CDR3 is 18 residues. Germline trimming cut 0 bases from V and 4 bases from J; bases unmatched to any gene: 14. Germline loops: CDR1 LNHNV, CDR2 YYDKDF (reference sequence). Here the CDR3 DNA reads TGTGCCACCAGCAGAGATGTGGGGTACAGGGGTCGAGGCTATGGCTACACCTTC. Its protein is CATSRDVGYRGRGYGYTF.

The CDR3 sequence is CAISRGLAGGQRTQYF. The CDR3 region has the DNA TGTGCCATCAGTAGGGGACTAGCGGGGGGCCAAAGGACCCAGTACTTC. The rearrangement links TRBV10-3 to TRBJ2-5; TRBD2 aligns across 15 bases. The CDR3 length is 16 residues. From germline, CDR1 is ENHRY and CDR2 SYGVKD. V was pared by 5 bases and J by 7 bases, with 8 bases of the junction left unmatched.

This clonotype was observed a few times. The rearrangement links TRBV5-4 to TRBJ2-2; 14 bases are a match to TRBD2. V trimming: 4 bases; J trimming: 6 bases; junction bases outside the gene matches: 2. Germline CDR1 and CDR2: SGHNT and YYREEE (reference sequence). There are 15 residues in the CDR3. The CDR3, as DNA: TGTGCCAGCAGCGCGGGACTAGCGGGGGCCGGGGAGCTGTTTTTT. This translates into CASSAGLAGAGELFF.

The table lists this clonotype with many counts. The chain links TRBV5-1 to TRBJ1-3; D unresolved. Trimming cost V 0 bases and J 0 bases, with 7 bases left between them. Per germline, CDR1 SGHRS and CDR2 YFSETQ. CDR3 size: 15 residues. CDR3 protein: CASSLDSRSGNTIYF. DNA for the CDR3: TGCGCCAGCAGCTTGGATTCCCGCTCTGGAAACACCATATATTTT.

CDR3 nucleotide sequence: TGTGCCAGCAGTTACAGTTACACCGGCAATCAGCCCCAGCATTTT. The encoded protein is CASSYSYTGNQPQHF. The V gene is TRBV6-5, the J gene TRBJ1-5; D remains ambiguous. With 2 bases removed from V and 2 bases from J, the gap between germline ends came to 10 bases. The germline gives CDR1 MNHEY, CDR2 SVGAGI. The CDR3 totals 15 residues.

The chain couples TRBV20-1 to TRBJ1-1; a possible D gene is TRBD1 (5 bases). The CDR3 sequence is 17 residues long. Trimming removed 4 bases from V and 0 bases from J, with 21 bases in between. The germline gives CDR1 DFQATT, CDR2 SNEGSKA (reference sequence). This CDR3 reads CSAIRPGPRVLNTEAFF. CDR3 bases: TGCAGTGCTATCCGTCCGGGACCGAGAGTTTTGAACACTGAAGCTTTCTTT.

This chain uses TRBV4-3 with TRBJ2-7; D gene unclear. Per germline, CDR1 LGHNA and CDR2 YSLEER. The CDR3 runs to 16 residues. Trimming removed 0 bases at V and 1 base at J, with 13 bases between. The CDR3 DNA sequence: TGCGCCAGCAGCCAAGATGTGGTCCCTTGGTCCTACGAGCAGTACTTC. Protein: CASSQDVVPWSYEQYF.

The gene calls are TRBV12-3 or TRBV12-4 and TRBJ2-2; 9 bases line up with TRBD1. CDR3 length equals 18 residues. Trimming at V came to 5 bases and at J to 4 bases, leaving 14 bases not matched to a gene. CDR3 loop: CASSPGTGFSGSTGELFF. The CDR3 DNA sequence: TGTGCCAGCAGTCCCGGGACAGGGTTTAGCGGTAGCACCGGGGAGCTGTTTTTT.

This clonotype was seen more than once but under ten times. The chain employs TRBV20-1 and TRBJ2-2; unclear D gene. V dropped 4 bases and J dropped 6 bases, with 6 bases sitting between them. The CDR3 has 11 residues. Germline CDR1 reads DFQATT; CDR2 reads SNEGSKA (reference sequence). CDR3 sequence reads: CSANKAGELFF. For the CDR3, the DNA is TGCAGTGCTAATAAGGCCGGGGAGCTGTTTTTT.

The chain uses TRBV28 and TRBJ2-3; 9 bases align to TRBD2. CDR1 MDHEN and CDR2 SYDVKM come from the germline V gene. The CDR3 has 15 residues. Trimming cost V 3 bases and J 4 bases; bases outside gene matches: 5. The CDR3 loop is CASSFWRGGSDTQYF. The CDR3 bases are TGTGCCAGCAGTTTCTGGCGGGGGGGGTCAGATACGCAGTATTTT.

This clonotype was detected a few times. The chain is built from TRBV10-3 and TRBJ1-5; D is possibly TRBD1 (5 bases). CDR1 is ENHRY, CDR2 SYGVKD, per germline. The V end lost 4 bases, the J end lost 0 bases, and 7 bases lay between the germline ends. The CDR3 consists of 14 residues. The DNA of the CDR3 is TGTGCCATCAGTGGACAGATTAGCAATCAGCCCCAGCATTTT. This gives the protein CAISGQISNQPQHF.

The V gene is TRBV20-1, the J gene TRBJ1-2, with D uncertain. Between the trimmed V and J ends, which lost 2 bases and 7 bases, there was a span of 11 bases. This CDR3 is built from 12 residues. In germline, CDR1 is DFQATT, CDR2 SNEGSKA (reference sequence). CDR3 DNA: TGCAGTGCTAGACCGCTGGTGGGTGGCTACACCTTC. Translation: CSARPLVGGYTF.

The sample holds a few counts of this clonotype. This rearrangement joins TRBV7-9 to TRBJ2-2, with no clear D. Trimming took 0 bases from V and 9 from J, leaving 8 bases between them. Germline V lookup: CDR1 SEHNR, CDR2 FQNEAQ (reference sequence). The CDR3 totals 13 residues. This chain's CDR3 is CASSLALIRELFF. The DNA for the CDR3 is TGTGCCAGCAGCTTAGCCCTCATCAGGGAGCTGTTTTTT.